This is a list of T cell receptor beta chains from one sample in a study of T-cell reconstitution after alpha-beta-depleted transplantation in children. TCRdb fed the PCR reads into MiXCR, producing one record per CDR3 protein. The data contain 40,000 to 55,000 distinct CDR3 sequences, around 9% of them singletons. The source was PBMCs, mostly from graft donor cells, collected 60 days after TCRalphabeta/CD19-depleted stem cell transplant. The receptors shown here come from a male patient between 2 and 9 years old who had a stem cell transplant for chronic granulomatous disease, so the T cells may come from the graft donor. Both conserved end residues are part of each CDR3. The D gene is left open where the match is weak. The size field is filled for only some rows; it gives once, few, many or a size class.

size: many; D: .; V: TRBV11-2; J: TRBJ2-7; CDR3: CASSLGVGGGSNEQYF; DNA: TGTGCCAGCAGCTTGGGGGTCGGAGGGGGTAGCAACGAGCAGTACTTC
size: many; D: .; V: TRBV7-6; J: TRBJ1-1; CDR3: CASGGFNTEAFF; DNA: TGTGCCAGCGGGGGATTTAACACTGAAGCTTTCTTT
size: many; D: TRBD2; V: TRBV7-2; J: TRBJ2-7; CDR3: CASSLAPLAAGSYEQYF; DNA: TGTGCCAGCAGCTTAGCCCCTCTAGCGGCGGGGTCTTACGAGCAGTACTTC
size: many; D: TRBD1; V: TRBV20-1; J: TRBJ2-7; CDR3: CSAQTGGSSYEQYF; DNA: TGCAGTGCCCAGACAGGGGGAAGCTCCTACGAGCAGTACTTC
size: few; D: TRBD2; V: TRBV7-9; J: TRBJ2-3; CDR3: CASSTGLAGALDTQYF; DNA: TGTGCCAGCAGTACCGGACTAGCGGGAGCGCTAGATACGCAGTATTTT
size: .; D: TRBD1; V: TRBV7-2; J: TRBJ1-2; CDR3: CASSHKTGAVNYGYTF; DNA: TGTGCCAGCAGCCACAAGACAGGGGCAGTTAACTATGGCTACACCTTC
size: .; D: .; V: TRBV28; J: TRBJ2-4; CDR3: CASSFPIQGGAKNIQYF; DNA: TGTGCCAGCAGTTTTCCCATACAAGGGGGGGCCAAAAACATTCAGTACTTC
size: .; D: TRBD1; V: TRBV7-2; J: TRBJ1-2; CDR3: CASSYRTGNYGYTF; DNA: TGTGCCAGCAGCTATAGGACAGGGAACTATGGCTACACCTTC
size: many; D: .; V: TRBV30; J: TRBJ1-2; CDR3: CAWRIDGTFYGYTF; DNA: TGTGCCTGGAGGATTGACGGGACCTTCTATGGCTACACCTTC
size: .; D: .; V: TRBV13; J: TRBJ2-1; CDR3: CASSLGRNEQFF; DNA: TGTGCCAGCAGCTTAGGTAGAAATGAGCAGTTCTTC
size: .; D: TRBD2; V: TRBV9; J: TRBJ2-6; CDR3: CASSVGGRASGANVLTF; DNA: TGTGCCAGCAGCGTAGGAGGGAGGGCATCTGGGGCCAACGTCCTGACTTTC
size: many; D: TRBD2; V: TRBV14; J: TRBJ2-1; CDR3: CASSLTLAGGNEQFF; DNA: TGTGCCAGCAGCCTAACTCTAGCGGGAGGCAATGAGCAGTTCTTC
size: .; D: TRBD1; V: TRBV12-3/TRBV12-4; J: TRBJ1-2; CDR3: CASRMTGPSGGNGYTF; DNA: TGTGCCAGCAGAATGACAGGGCCCTCCGGGGGGAATGGCTACACCTTC
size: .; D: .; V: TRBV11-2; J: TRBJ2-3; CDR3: CASSLQLVTDTQYF; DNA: TGTGCCAGCAGCCTGCAGTTAGTGACAGATACGCAGTATTTT
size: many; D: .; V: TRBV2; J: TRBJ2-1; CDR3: CPCSREQFF; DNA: TGCCCCTGTAGTCGTGAGCAGTTCTTC
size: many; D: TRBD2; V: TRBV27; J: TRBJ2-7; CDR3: CASSFGAGMYEQYF; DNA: TGTGCCAGCAGTTTTGGAGCGGGAATGTACGAGCAGTACTTC
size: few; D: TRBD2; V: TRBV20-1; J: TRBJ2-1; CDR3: CSAPSQASGNEQFF; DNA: TGCAGTGCCCCGTCACAGGCTAGCGGCAATGAGCAGTTCTTC
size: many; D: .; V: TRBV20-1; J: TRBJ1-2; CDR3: CSARGWIDSF; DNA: TGCAGTGCTAGAGGTTGGATCGATTCATTC
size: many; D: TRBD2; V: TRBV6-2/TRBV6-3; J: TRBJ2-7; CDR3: CASSYGTSGSDEQYF; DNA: TGTGCCAGCAGTTACGGGACTAGCGGGAGCGACGAGCAGTACTTC
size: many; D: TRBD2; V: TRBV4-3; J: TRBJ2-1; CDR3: CASSQEGAGGNYNEQFF; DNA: TGCGCCAGCAGCCAAGAGGGAGCGGGAGGGAACTACAATGAGCAGTTCTTC
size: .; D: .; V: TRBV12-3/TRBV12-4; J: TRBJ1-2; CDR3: CASSFFGGYTF; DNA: TGTGCCAGCAGTTTTTTTGGTGGCTACACCTTC
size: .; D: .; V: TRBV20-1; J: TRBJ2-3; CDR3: CSARTPQGRSTDTQYF; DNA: TGCAGTGCTAGAACGCCACAGGGACGCAGCACAGATACGCAGTATTTT
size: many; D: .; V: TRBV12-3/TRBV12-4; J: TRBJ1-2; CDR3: CASSLEAGVYGYTF; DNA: TGTGCCAGCAGTTTAGAGGCAGGGGTCTATGGCTACACCTTC
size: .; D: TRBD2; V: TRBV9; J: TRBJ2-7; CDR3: CASSKRESHEQYF; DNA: TGTGCCAGCAGCAAGCGGGAGAGTCACGAGCAGTACTTC
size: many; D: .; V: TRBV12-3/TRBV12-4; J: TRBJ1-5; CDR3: CASSFRGQPQHF; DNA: TGTGCCAGCAGTTTCCGAGGTCAGCCCCAGCATTTT
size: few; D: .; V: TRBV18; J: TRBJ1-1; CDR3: CASSPYPRADTEAFF; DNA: TGTGCCAGCTCACCTTATCCCCGAGCAGACACTGAAGCTTTCTTT
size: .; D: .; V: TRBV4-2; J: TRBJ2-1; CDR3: CAISPGLVVNEQFF; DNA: TGTGCCATCAGCCCCGGCCTAGTCGTCAATGAGCAGTTCTTC
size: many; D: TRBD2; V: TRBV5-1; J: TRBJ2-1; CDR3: CASSSRLAGGPTNEQFF; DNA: TGCGCCAGCAGCTCGCGACTAGCGGGGGGTCCGACCAATGAGCAGTTCTTC
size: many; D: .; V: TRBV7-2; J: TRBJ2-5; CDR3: CASRDGTSPQETQYF; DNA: TGTGCCAGCAGAGACGGGACATCCCCACAAGAGACCCAGTACTTC
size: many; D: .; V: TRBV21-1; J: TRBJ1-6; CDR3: CASSTRDRAPQHGRSPLHF; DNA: TGTGCCAGCAGCACCCGGGACAGGGCGCCCCAGCACGGTCGTTCACCCCTCCACTTT
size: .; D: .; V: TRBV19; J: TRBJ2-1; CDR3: CASRWGGTYNEQFF; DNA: TGTGCCAGTAGATGGGGCGGGACCTACAATGAGCAGTTCTTC
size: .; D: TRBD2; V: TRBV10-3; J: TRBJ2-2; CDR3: CAISDRGTSRTGELFF; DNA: TGTGCCATCAGTGATCGAGGGACTAGTCGTACCGGGGAGCTGTTTTTT
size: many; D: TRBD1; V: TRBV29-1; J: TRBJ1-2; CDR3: CSVRTGASYGYTF; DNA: TGCAGCGTCCGGACAGGGGCCTCCTATGGCTACACCTTC
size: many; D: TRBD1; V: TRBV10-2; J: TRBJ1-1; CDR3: CASSLDRVNTEAFF; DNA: TGCGCCAGCAGCCTGGACAGGGTGAACACTGAAGCTTTCTTT
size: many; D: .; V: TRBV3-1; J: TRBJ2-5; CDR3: CASTRFGQETQYF; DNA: TGTGCCAGCACGAGGTTCGGCCAAGAGACCCAGTACTTC
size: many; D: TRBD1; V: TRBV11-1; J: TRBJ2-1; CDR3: CASSGRTGGVGAYNEQFF; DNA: TGTGCCAGCAGCGGGAGGACAGGGGGCGTGGGAGCCTACAATGAGCAGTTCTTC
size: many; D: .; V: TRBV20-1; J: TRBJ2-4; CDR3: CSARLYSAKNIQYF; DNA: TGCAGTGCTAGACTGTACTCAGCCAAAAACATTCAGTACTTC